The 2 T cell receptor beta chains given below trace back to one sample, sequenced in a study of CD8+CD57+ T cells in acquired aplastic anemia. Genomic DNA constituted the template upon which TCR beta VDJ and CDR3 profiling was performed. MiXCR, applied by TCRdb to the reads, yields one record per CDR3 protein. Among about 210,000 distinct CDR3 sequences listed, roughly 33% were seen once. The sample consisted of sorted CD4+, CD8+, or CD8+CD57+ T cells (not recorded which) from PBMCs. The receptor set was obtained from a human donor in good health, serving as a control.

Points on this clonotype: Its ends do not fully match the called genes, so a read error is possible. J is TRBJ2-7 and V is TRBV18, with D possibly being TRBD1 or TRBD2 (5 bases each). The CDR3 is 13 amino acids. Germline V CDR1 and CDR2: KGHSH, LQKENI. CDR3 sequence reads: CAGSPGTPYEQYF. CDR3 in DNA: TGTGCCGGCTCACCCGGGACCCCCTACGAGCAGTACTTC.

The V gene is TRBV20-1, the J gene TRBJ2-1, with TRBD2 matching over 8 bases. V shed 6 bases and J 11 bases; nucleotides not matched to a gene: 15. This CDR3 spans 14 amino acids. The germline V gene encodes CDR1 DFQATT and CDR2 SNEGSKA (reference sequence). CDR3 nucleotides: TGCAGTGCCAGAACACGGGAGGGTAAGGGGAAGCAGTTCTTC. The encoded protein is CSARTREGKGKQFF.